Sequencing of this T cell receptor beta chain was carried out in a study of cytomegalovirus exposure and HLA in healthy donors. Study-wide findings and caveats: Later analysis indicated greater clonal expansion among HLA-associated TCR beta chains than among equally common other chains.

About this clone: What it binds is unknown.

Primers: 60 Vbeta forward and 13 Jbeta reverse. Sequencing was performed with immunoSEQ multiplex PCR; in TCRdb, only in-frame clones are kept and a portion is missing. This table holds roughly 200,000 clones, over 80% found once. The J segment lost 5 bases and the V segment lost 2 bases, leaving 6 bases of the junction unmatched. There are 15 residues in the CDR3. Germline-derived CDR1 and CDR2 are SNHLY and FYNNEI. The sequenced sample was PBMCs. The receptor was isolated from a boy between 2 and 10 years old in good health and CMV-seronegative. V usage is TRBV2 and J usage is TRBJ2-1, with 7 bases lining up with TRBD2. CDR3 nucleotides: TGTGCCAGCAGTGAATCAGGACTAGGGAACAATGAGCAGTTCTTC. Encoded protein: CASSESGLGNNEQFF.